A single sample gave rise to the 19 T cell receptor beta chains below, sequenced in a study of tumor-infiltrating lymphocytes in primary liver carcinoma. Extraction also yielded germline DNA, while blood RNA was obtained from unsorted whole blood. Making TCR beta cDNA involved approximately 510 ng total RNA and a constant-region primer. Slightly modified ARM-PCR with three nested multiplex PCR rounds yielded TCR beta libraries. Rounds one and two of PCR, each of around 9 cycles, were primed with TRBV1-TRBV30 forward primers and a C-beta reverse primer. From the multiplex PCR reads, TCRdb called clonotypes with MiXCR, one entry per CDR3 protein. The sample has around 330,000 distinct CDR3 sequences, more than 55% seen once; the top ten hold 17%. The material sequenced was peripheral blood. The receptors were gathered from a woman aged 25 to 39 with primary liver carcinoma and hepatitis B virus infection.

In its sample, this clonotype was seen a few times. The J gene is TRBJ2-3, the V gene TRBV29-1, with TRBD2 matching over 7 bases. Looked up from germline, CDR1 is SQVTM and CDR2 is ANQGSEA. The CDR3 totals 13 residues. The ends lost 7 bases at V and 4 bases at J; junction bases unmatched: 8. The CDR3 region is CSASGLAADTQYF. DNA for the CDR3: TGCAGCGCCTCCGGGCTAGCGGCAGATACGCAGTATTTT.

The chain carries TRBV11-2 and TRBJ1-5; a weak D match, TRBD1 (5 bases). The CDR3 covers 13 residues. Germline CDR1 reads SGHAT; CDR2 reads FQNNGV. Trimming stripped 5 bases from V and 9 bases from J, with 14 bases between. The CDR3 nucleotides are TGTGCCAGCAGCGCCCGACAGAGACGGCCCCAGCATTTT. It translates to CASSARQRRPQHF.

This CDR3 is CSALPLAGWGDTQYF. The DNA for the CDR3 is TGCAGTGCATTACCTTTAGCGGGATGGGGAGATACGCAGTATTTT. The chain has TRBV20-1 and TRBJ2-3; TRBD2 matches at 8 bases. Losses at the gene ends were 6 bases for V and 5 bases for J; bases not matched to a gene: 13. CDR1 is DFQATT, CDR2 SNEGSKA, per germline (reference sequence). This CDR3 is 15 amino acids long.

This clonotype came up many times. The chain uses TRBV29-1 and TRBJ2-1; D may be TRBD1 (7 bases). V was pared by 4 bases and J by 3 bases, with 13 bases between. CDR3 length: 14 residues. CDR1 SQVTM and CDR2 ANQGSEA come from the germline V gene. Written as DNA, the CDR3 is TGCAGCGTTGCTTCAGGGGGGCGCTACAATGAGCAGTTCTTC. This translates into CSVASGGRYNEQFF.

J is TRBJ2-1 and V is TRBV7-9; D assignment may be TRBD1 or TRBD2 (5 bases each). Trimming left V 7 bases short and J 4 bases short, with 11 bases between. This CDR3 has 13 amino acids. CDR1 and CDR2 from the germline V gene are SEHNR and FQNEAQ (reference sequence). CDR3 in DNA: TGTGCCAGCAACCCGGGACGTTACAATGAGCAGTTCTTC. It codes for CASNPGRYNEQFF.

Concerning this clonotype: At one end, the junction sequence differs from germline, possibly due to a read error. The V gene is TRBV10-3, the J gene TRBJ2-6; D tentatively fits TRBD1 or TRBD2 (5 bases each). Per the germline V gene, CDR1 is ENHRY and CDR2 is SYGVKD. The CDR3 is 17 amino acids. CDR3 DNA sequence: TGTGTCATCAGTGACAGCCCAGGGAGCTCTGGGGCCAACGTCCTGACTTTC. Protein sequence: CVISDSPGSSGANVLTF.

This clonotype was counted between two and nine times. This chain joins TRBV6-1 and TRBJ1-6, with a weak D call TRBD1 (6 bases). V was cut by 9 bases and J by 7 bases, with 13 bases left in between. The CDR3 is made up of 13 amino acids. Germline values: CDR1 MNHNS, CDR2 SASEGT. CDR3 DNA sequence: TGTGCCAGTCGATTAGGGGGAAATTCACCCCTCCACTTT. Its translation: CASRLGGNSPLHF.

This clonotype has more than one count but fewer than ten. This chain joins TRBV5-6 and TRBJ2-7; TRBD2 is a possible D gene (6 bases). CDR1 SGHDT and CDR2 YYEEEE come from the germline V gene. Trimming shortened V by 4 bases and J by 6 bases, and 17 bases separated the two germline ends. The CDR3 has 14 residues. CDR3 nucleotide sequence: TGTGCCAGCAGCCGAATTACTAGCCTAGCCGAGCAGTACTTC. Its protein product is CASSRITSLAEQYF.

Of note for this clonotype: This CDR3 fails to terminate in the conserved phenylalanine or tryptophan, so it likely reflects a read error. The limits of the CDR3 on the DNA are not certain, so only TCRdb's listed CDR3 is given. CDR3 sequence: CASSLGGGERFS. The V and J genes are TRBV11-2 and TRBJ2-1. Germline V gene sequence: CDR1 SGHAT, CDR2 FQNNGV. The length of the CDR3 is 12 amino acids, counting both ends.

This clonotype came up a few times. J is TRBJ1-5 and V is TRBV4-1; D is ambiguous. Deletions cut 5 bases from V and 5 bases from J, with 10 bases between. CDR3 length equals 13 residues. Germline CDR1 reads MGHRA; CDR2 reads YSYEKL. Written as DNA, the CDR3 is TGCGCCAGCAGCGCTAGTAGGGATCAGCCCCAGCATTTT. Its protein is CASSASRDQPQHF.

This clonotype appeared many times. V and J are TRBV29-1 and TRBJ2-5; D perhaps matches TRBD2 (6 bases). Per the germline V gene, CDR1 is SQVTM and CDR2 is ANQGSEA. V lost 3 bases and J lost 9, with 11 bases in between. The CDR3 is 11 amino acids. Written as DNA, the CDR3 is TGCAGCGTTGACACCGGCGGGGCCCAGTACTTC. Translated: CSVDTGGAQYF.

This clonotype was counted once. The chain carries TRBV5-4 and TRBJ2-4; D might be TRBD1 (6 bases). Deletions cut 5 bases from V and 7 bases from J, with 16 bases between. The CDR3 runs to 14 residues. Germline V gene lookup returns CDR1 SGHNT and CDR2 YYREEE (reference sequence). This CDR3 is CASRPYEGENIQYF. The CDR3 coding sequence is TGTGCCAGCAGGCCTTATGAGGGGGAGAACATTCAGTACTTC.

On this clonotype: One end of the junction varies from germline; a read error may be responsible. The genes are TRBV5-1 and TRBJ1-1, with 7 bases fitting TRBD1. Germline lookup yields CDR1 SGHRS and CDR2 YFSETQ. The CDR3 spans 15 residues. CDR3 sequence (DNA): TGCACCAGCAGCACAGGGGACGGGATGAACACTGAAGCTTTCTTT. It is translated as CTSSTGDGMNTEAFF. Filled out from reference TRBV5-1 and TRBJ1-1, the complete variable domain reads KAGVTQTPRYLIKTRGQQVTLSCSPISGHRSVSWYQQTPGQGLQFLFEYFSETQRNKGNFPGRFSGRQFSNSRSEMNVSTLELGDSALYLCTSSTGDGMNTEAFFGQGTRLTVV.

This clonotype has just a few counts. V and J are TRBV12-3 or TRBV12-4 and TRBJ2-3, with TRBD1 matching over 9 bases. V dropped 5 bases and J dropped 0; count of bases not matched to a gene: 9. CDR3 size: 17 residues. The chain's CDR3 is CASSPTPGTGSTDTQYF. The DNA of the CDR3 is TGTGCCAGCAGTCCAACACCTGGGACAGGGAGCACAGATACGCAGTATTTT.

Remarks on this clonotype: Since a much larger clone is just one base distant, this may be a read error. The rearrangement links TRBV5-4 to TRBJ2-5, with TRBD2 as a possible D gene (6 bases). V lost 4 bases to trimming and J lost 4 bases, with 17 bases between them. The length of the CDR3 is 15 residues. The germline gives CDR1 SGHNT, CDR2 YYREEE (reference sequence). This CDR3 reads CASSIRVGGRETQYF. The CDR3, as DNA: TGTGCCAGCAGCATTCGGGTAGGAGGGCGAGAGACCCAGTACTTC.

The rearrangement joins TRBV29-1 to TRBJ1-4; a weak D match, TRBD1 (6 bases). Germline CDR1 and CDR2: SQVTM and ANQGSEA. Trimming took off 4 bases at V and 4 bases at J, with 7 bases between the two ends. CDR3 size: 12 residues. CDR3 sequence (DNA): TGCAGCGTTGGACAGGATAATGAAAAACTGTTTTTT. This codes for CSVGQDNEKLFF. The complete variable domain, with remaining parts taken from reference TRBV29-1 and TRBJ1-4, reads SAVISQKPSRDICQRGTSLTIQCQVDSQVTMMFWYRQQPGQSLTLIATANQGSEATYESGFVIDKFPISRPNLTFSTLTVSNMSPEDSSIYLCSVGQDNEKLFFGSGTQLSVL.

The sample holds one count of this clonotype. Lacking the conserved final phenylalanine or tryptophan, this CDR3 likely reflects a read error. The chain links TRBV11-2 to TRBJ2-5, with 8 bases matching TRBD1. This CDR3 is 13 amino acids long. CDR1 is SGHAT, CDR2 FQNNGV, per germline. CDR3: CVSSSDRVETQYL. In DNA form, the CDR3 reads TGTGTCAGCAGCTCGGACAGGGTAGAGACCCAGTACTTA.

Details on this clonotype: The junction departs from germline at one end; a sequencing error may be responsible. This chain links TRBV11-2 with TRBJ2-1; perhaps TRBD1 as D (6 bases). Germline V gene lookup returns CDR1 SGHAT and CDR2 FQNNGV. The CDR3 extends over 18 amino acids. In DNA, the CDR3 is TGTTCCAGCAGCTTAGTATCCCCCCAGGGGTACTCCTACAATGAGCAGCTCTTC. Its translation is CSSSLVSPQGYSYNEQLF. The whole variable domain, filled in from reference TRBV11-2 and TRBJ2-1, reads EAGVAQSPRYKIIEKRQSVAFWCNPISGHATLYWYQQILGQGPKLLIQFQNNGVVDDSQLPKDRFSAERLKGVDSTLKIQPAKLEDSAVYLCSSSLVSPQGYSYNEQLFGPGTRLTVL.

Comments on this clonotype: A much larger clone lies one base from this, so it may be a read error. The V call is TRBV12-3 or TRBV12-4, the J call TRBJ2-7; TRBD1 matches at 7 bases. The V gene end was trimmed by 5 bases and the J gene end by 0 bases; junction bases not matched to a gene: 10. This CDR3 is built from 16 residues. CDR3 region: CASSTRQGWSSYEQYF. The CDR3 DNA follows: TGTGCCAGCAGTACCCGACAGGGCTGGAGCTCCTACGAGCAGTACTTC.